These 2 T cell receptor beta chains came from one sample sequenced in a study of T cell repertoires in cytomegalovirus infection. A single record per CDR3 protein comes from TCRdb applying MiXCR to the reads. The sample has around 170,000 distinct CDR3 sequences; over 13% are singletons. The sequenced sample was PBMCs. All receptors derive from a human donor in good health (CMV status not recorded). Some clones in this sample may be carry-over from other donors' samples.

This clonotype was picked up many times. The V call is TRBV7-6, the J call TRBJ2-1, with 7 bases fitting TRBD2. The germline V gene has CDR1 SGHVS and CDR2 FNYEAQ. V lost 5 bases to trimming and J lost 10 bases; unmatched junction nucleotides: 5. This CDR3 is built from 12 residues. The CDR3 DNA reads as TGTGCCAGCAGCCAAGGGCGGGGGGAGCAGTTCTTC. The encoded protein is CASSQGRGEQFF. The full variable domain, in which reference TRBV7-6 and TRBJ2-1 provide the parts outside the CDR3, is GAGVSQSPRYKVTKRGQDVALRCDPISGHVSLYWYRQALGQGPEFLTYFNYEAQQDKSGLPNDRFSAERPEGSISTLTIQRTEQRDSAMYRCASSQGRGEQFFGPGTRLTVL.

V and J are TRBV19 and TRBJ1-2, with 8 bases that match TRBD1. This CDR3 has 19 amino acids. Germline assignment: CDR1 LNHDA and CDR2 SQIVND (reference sequence). V was pared by 4 bases and J by 2 bases, with 18 bases of the junction left unmatched. The CDR3 DNA follows: TGTGCCAGTAGTACAGAAAGGGGACAGGAATCGGTCCTCAACTATGGCTACACCTTC. It encodes CASSTERGQESVLNYGYTF.